Listed below are T cell receptor beta chains from one sample, sequenced in a study of cytomegalovirus exposure and HLA in healthy donors. Profiling relied on immunoSEQ multiplex PCR, and the TCRdb table lists in-frame clones only, not all of them. This sample carries about 240,000 clones, around 80% of them seen once, and the ten largest clones take approximately 5.3%. Sequencing was performed on PBMCs. The receptors shown here come from a woman in her forties in good health and CMV-seropositive. The CDR3 runs from the conserved cysteine through the conserved F or W. A D gene is named only where the DNA matches it firmly. Not every row has a clone size; where given, it reads once, few, many or a size class.

clone size,J gene,V gene,D gene,CDR3 DNA,CDR3 protein
-,TRBJ2-7,TRBV27,-,TGTGCCAGCAGCTTTCAGGGCCTCCCCTCCTACGAGCAGTACTTC,CASSFQGLPSYEQYF
-,TRBJ1-1,TRBV25-1,TRBD1,TGTGCCACTTCCTCCGGACAGGCGAACACTGAAGCTTTCTTT,CATSSGQANTEAFF
-,TRBJ2-5,TRBV30,-,TGTGCCTGGAGTGCCCCCGGTTCCTCCTTCGAGGAGACCCAGTACTTC,CAWSAPGSSFEETQYF
few,TRBJ2-7,TRBV10-3,TRBD2,TGTGCCATCAGCTTAGGGACGGGGGGAGGAGGGGAGCAGTACTTC,CAISLGTGGGGEQYF
-,TRBJ2-2,TRBV9,-,TGTGCCAGCAGCGTGGGGGTCGGGACACAACGAACCGGGGAGCTGTTTTTT,CASSVGVGTQRTGELFF
-,TRBJ2-5,TRBV11-1,-,TGTGCCAGCAGCTACTCGACAGGAATAGAGACCCAGTACTTC,CASSYSTGIETQYF
once,TRBJ1-5,TRBV4-1,-,TGCGCCAGCAGCCAAGATCGACCCGCGGGAAGCAATCAGCCCCAGCATTTT,CASSQDRPAGSNQPQHF
-,TRBJ2-7,TRBV5-4,TRBD2,TGTGCCAGCAGCTTTTCTCTAGCGGGGAACGAGCAGTACTTC,CASSFSLAGNEQYF
-,TRBJ2-3,TRBV7-2,TRBD2,TGTGCCAGCAGCTTCGCCGGGACTAGCGGGACAGATACGCAGTATTTT,CASSFAGTSGTDTQYF
few,TRBJ1-1,TRBV30,-,TGTGCCTGGAGCGACAGGTACACTGAAGCTTTCTTT,CAWSDRYTEAFF
-,TRBJ2-2,TRBV7-7,-,TGTGCTAGCAGCCTTGCTAGCTCGCACGGGGAGCTGTTTTTT,CASSLASSHGELFF
-,TRBJ1-5,TRBV29-1,-,TGCAGCGTTGAAGTCACAGGGAATCAGCCCCAGCATTTT,CSVEVTGNQPQHF
-,TRBJ2-6,TRBV11-2,-,TGTGCCAGCAGTTTTGCTGGTGGCCCTGGGGCCGACGTCCTGACTTTC,CASSFAGGPGADVLTF
-,TRBJ2-3,TRBV5-1,-,TGCGCCAGCAGCCCGGGGGCCCGGGAGGTGCCAGATACGCAGTATTTT,CASSPGAREVPDTQYF
-,TRBJ1-1,TRBV7-9,-,TGTGCCAGCAACCGAAAAGTCCTATATGCGGGGGCGCACGTCACTGAAGCTTTCTTT,CASNRKVLYAGAHVTEAFF
-,TRBJ2-1,TRBV11-2,-,TGTGCCAGCAGCTTAGAGTCCAGACAGTTTGATGAGCAGTTCTTC,CASSLESRQFDEQFF
few,TRBJ2-7,TRBV5-1,-,TGCGCCAGCAGCTTGGATTTGGGCGGGTTCGGCGAGCAGTACTTC,CASSLDLGGFGEQYF
-,TRBJ2-5,TRBV7-2,TRBD2,TGTGCCAGCAGCATAGACAGTCTAGCGGGCCAAGAGACCCAGTACTTC,CASSIDSLAGQETQYF
-,TRBJ1-5,TRBV6-6,-,TGTGCCAGCAGACCCGAGGGTGGCAATCAGCCCCAGCATTTT,CASRPEGGNQPQHF
-,TRBJ2-2,TRBV7-6,-,TGTGCCATTACACCCATCTGGGGGACTGGCGGGGAGCTGTTTTTT,CAITPIWGTGGELFF
-,TRBJ2-7,TRBV11-2,TRBD2,TGTGCCAGCAGTTTACTAGCGGGAGGGCCCCACGAGCAGTACTTC,CASSLLAGGPHEQYF
few,TRBJ1-4,TRBV5-6,-,TGTGCCAGCAGCCCCCGCCAGATGGGGGGGAATGAAAAACTGTTTTTT,CASSPRQMGGNEKLFF
-,TRBJ1-5,TRBV19,TRBD1,TGTGCCAGTAGTATCGGGCAGGGGGCCGGAGGGGCCCAGCATTTT,CASSIGQGAGGAQHF
few,TRBJ2-2,TRBV9,TRBD2,TGTGCCAGCCGGGGGGGACTACAAAACACCGGGGAGCTGTTTTTT,CASRGGLQNTGELFF
few,TRBJ1-3,TRBV10-3,-,TGTGCCATCAGTGAGTCTATAATCGGAAACACCATATATTTT,CAISESIIGNTIYF
-,TRBJ2-7,TRBV18,TRBD2,TGTGCCAGCTCACCACCTCAAGGGACTAGCGCCTACGAGCAGTACTTC,CASSPPQGTSAYEQYF
-,TRBJ2-7,TRBV11-1,TRBD2,TGTGCCAGCAGCGCTACAGCGGGGAGGCCCGGGGAGCAGTACTTC,CASSATAGRPGEQYF